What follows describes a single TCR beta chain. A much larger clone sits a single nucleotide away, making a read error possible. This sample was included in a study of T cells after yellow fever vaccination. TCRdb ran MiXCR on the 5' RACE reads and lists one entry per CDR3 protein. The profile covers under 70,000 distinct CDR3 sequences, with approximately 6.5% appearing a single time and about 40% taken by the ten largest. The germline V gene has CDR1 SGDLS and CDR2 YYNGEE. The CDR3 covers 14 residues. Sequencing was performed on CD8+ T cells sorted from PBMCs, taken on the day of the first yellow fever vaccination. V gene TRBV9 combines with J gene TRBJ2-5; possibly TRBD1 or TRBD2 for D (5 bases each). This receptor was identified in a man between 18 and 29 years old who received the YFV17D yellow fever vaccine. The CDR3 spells CGSSVAEGLETQYF. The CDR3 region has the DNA TGTGGCAGCAGCGTAGCCGAGGGGTTAGAGACCCAGTACTTC. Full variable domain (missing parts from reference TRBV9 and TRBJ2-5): DSGVTQTPKHLITATGQRVTLRCSPRSGDLSVYWYQQSLDQGLQFLIQYYNGEERAKGNILERFSAQQFPDLHSELNLSSLELGDSALYFCGSSVAEGLETQYFGPGTRLLVL.